This T cell receptor beta chain appears in the sequencing data of a study of CD8 T cells in Susac syndrome. Reverse transcription of about 0.5 to 1 ug RNA used random hexamers. TCRdb fed the immunoSEQ multiplex PCR reads into MiXCR, producing one record per CDR3 protein. The repertoire consists of over 140,000 distinct CDR3 sequences, with 95% occurring once and the leading ten covering more than 0.14%. Study results and limitations: Acknowledgment was made by the study that its TCR sequencing and HLA analysis involved a relatively small number of individuals.

The CDR3 loop spans 16 amino acids. The germline CDR1 and CDR2 sequences are MNHEY and SVGAGI. Trimming removed 5 bases from V and 2 bases from J, with 18 bases in between. Worth noting for this clonotype: Its antigen remains unknown.

The chain employs TRBV6-5 and TRBJ2-5; TRBD1 might be the D (5 bases). The TCR was taken from a human donor with Susac syndrome. Sequencing was carried out using CD4+ T cells from PBMCs. The chain's CDR3 is CASSHGRGDWQETQYF. The CDR3 coding sequence is TGTGCCAGCAGTCACGGTAGGGGTGATTGGCAAGAGACCCAGTACTTC.